The T cell receptor beta chain described here comes from a study of blood T cell repertoires in COVID-19. Study-level background: PBMCs, B-cell-depleted T cells, or T cells provided the cDNA or gDNA that made up the material.

CDR3 size: 15 residues. Germline-derived CDR1 and CDR2 are LNHNV and YYDKDF (reference sequence). Trimming took off 1 base at V and 0 bases at J, with 9 bases between the two ends. The authors' processing: Amplification with reference gene primers provided the estimates of nucleated cell counts. The assay was immunoSEQ multiplex PCR, and TCRdb's table has in-frame clones only and misses some. Clone size and the V and J calls come from that table; the DNA yielded D and trimming. The table lists about 90,000 clones, about 81% of them singletons. This TCR came from a human donor in a cohort sampled during active COVID-19. This chain connects TRBV15 to TRBJ1-1; D perhaps matches TRBD1 (6 bases). Sequenced: peripheral blood. CDR3 residues: CATSRVRDMNTEAFF. As DNA, the CDR3 is TGTGCCACCAGCAGAGTAAGGGACATGAACACTGAAGCTTTCTTT.